These T cell receptor beta chains were read from a single sample in a study of blood T cell repertoires in COVID-19. The data were produced by immunoSEQ multiplex PCR, yet TCRdb's version contains in-frame clones alone and is incomplete. This table holds 250,000 or so clones, 70% to 90% found once. The sample comprised peripheral blood. These receptors came from a young man with active or convalescent COVID-19. CDR3s include the opening cysteine and the closing phenylalanine or tryptophan. Each record gives: J gene, D gene, clone size, V gene, CDR3 DNA, CDR3 protein. The D gene is left open where the match is weak. The size field is filled for only some rows; it gives once, few, many or a size class.

TRBJ2-1,NA,NA,TRBV6-1,TGTGCCAGCAGTGTCGCTGACAGGCACCCCTACAATGAGCAGTTCTTC,CASSVADRHPYNEQFF
TRBJ2-6,TRBD1,NA,TRBV7-8,TGTGCCAGCAGCCCGTTAACAGGGGCCACTGGGGCCAACGTCCTGACTTTC,CASSPLTGATGANVLTF
TRBJ2-1,NA,NA,TRBV5-4,TGTGCCAGCAGCTTGCCCTTAAATGAGCAGTTCTTC,CASSLPLNEQFF
TRBJ2-2,TRBD2,NA,TRBV7-9,TGTGCCAGCAGCCCTACCATAAGACTAGCGGGGAACACCGGGGAGCTGTTTTTT,CASSPTIRLAGNTGELFF
TRBJ1-2,NA,once,TRBV18,TGTGCCAGCTCGGCAGGGGACTATGGCTACACCTTC,CASSAGDYGYTF
TRBJ2-7,TRBD2,NA,TRBV28,TGTGCCAGCAGTTTAACTAGCGGGAGAGTCTACGAGCAGTACTTC,CASSLTSGRVYEQYF
TRBJ2-3,TRBD2,NA,TRBV2,TGTGCCAGCACCTCGACTAGCGGGCTCACAGATACGCAGTATTTT,CASTSTSGLTDTQYF
TRBJ1-5,NA,NA,TRBV28,TGTGCCAGCAGTTTCTTGGGGAGTGGCAATCAGCCCCAGCATTTT,CASSFLGSGNQPQHF
TRBJ2-5,TRBD1,NA,TRBV30,TGTGCCTGGAGTCGACAGGGGGCGACCCAGTACTTC,CAWSRQGATQYF
TRBJ2-3,TRBD2,NA,TRBV5-1,TGCGCCAGCAGCTCAGGACTAGCGTCAGATACGCAGTATTTT,CASSSGLASDTQYF
TRBJ2-5,NA,once,TRBV9,TGTGCCAGCAGCGTAGCCGGGGCAGGGGCAGAGACCCAGTACTTC,CASSVAGAGAETQYF
TRBJ1-5,NA,NA,TRBV4-3,TGCGCCAGCAGCCAAGCAGGGGAAGGGCTCGGGAATCAGCCCCAGCATTTT,CASSQAGEGLGNQPQHF
TRBJ1-4,NA,NA,TRBV28,TGTGCCAGCAGTCCCCGTTTCGCAGGGGAGGAAAAACTGTTTTTT,CASSPRFAGEEKLFF
TRBJ2-1,NA,once,TRBV9,TGTGCCAGCAGCGTAGATAGAAACAATGAGCAGTTCTTC,CASSVDRNNEQFF
TRBJ2-2,NA,few,TRBV28,TGTGCCAGCAGTTTGGCCGCAGCGAACACCGGGGAGCTGTTTTTT,CASSLAAANTGELFF
TRBJ2-1,NA,NA,TRBV7-7,TGTGCTAGCAGCTTAGCACGGGACAATGAGCAGTTCTTC,CASSLARDNEQFF
TRBJ2-1,TRBD2,NA,TRBV7-2,TGTGCCAGCAGCCCCGGCCTAGCGGGCGGTAGCTCCTACAATGAGCAGTTCTTC,CASSPGLAGGSSYNEQFF
TRBJ2-2,NA,NA,TRBV5-6,TGTGCCAGCAGCTGGACAGCACACACCGGGGAGCTGTTTTTT,CASSWTAHTGELFF
TRBJ1-5,TRBD1,NA,TRBV28,TGTGCCAGCAGTTTCTCTGACAGGGTCAATCAGCCCCAGCATTTT,CASSFSDRVNQPQHF
TRBJ2-1,TRBD2,NA,TRBV13,TGTGCCAGCAGCTCTCCCTCTCCGGGGGGGCGGATTGAGCAGTTCTTC,CASSSPSPGGRIEQFF
TRBJ2-7,TRBD2,NA,TRBV28,TGTGCCAGCACCCCTAGCGGGAGCTCCTACGAGCAGTACTTC,CASTPSGSSYEQYF
TRBJ2-1,TRBD2,NA,TRBV19,TGTGCCAGTAGTATAGTGAGACTAGCGGGAGGTGTCAGCGGGAATGAGCAGTTCTTC,CASSIVRLAGGVSGNEQFF
TRBJ2-2,TRBD1,NA,TRBV24-1,TGTGCCACCAGTTCCGACCGGGACAGGGACACCGGGGAGCTGTTTTTT,CATSSDRDRDTGELFF
TRBJ2-3,NA,NA,TRBV6-5,TGTGCCAGCAGCATACTGGGAGCCTCGGATACGCAGTATTTT,CASSILGASDTQYF
TRBJ2-5,TRBD1,NA,TRBV7-2,TGTGCCAGCAGCTCTTACGGGACAGGGGAAGAGACCCAGTACTTC,CASSSYGTGEETQYF
TRBJ2-1,TRBD1,NA,TRBV4-3,TGCGCCAGCAGCCAAGACGGGACAGGGGGCAGGGATGAGCAGTTCTTC,CASSQDGTGGRDEQFF
TRBJ1-2,TRBD1,few,TRBV28,TGTGCCAGCAGTTTACCCTACGCTTCTTGGACAGGGGGCTACACCTTC,CASSLPYASWTGGYTF
TRBJ1-6,TRBD1,few,TRBV10-1,TGCGCCAGCAGTGAGGGGACAGCTAGGAATTCACCCCTCCACTTT,CASSEGTARNSPLHF
TRBJ2-3,NA,NA,TRBV11-3,TGTGCCAGCAGCTTAGATAGTACTAGCACAGATACGCAGTATTTT,CASSLDSTSTDTQYF
TRBJ2-1,NA,NA,TRBV3-1/TRBV3-2,TGTGCCAGCAGCCAAGGAGGAAAGCAGTTCTTC,CASSQGGKQFF
TRBJ1-2,TRBD1,NA,TRBV19,TGTGCCAGTAGTATGGGACAGTCCGGACGCTACACCTTC,CASSMGQSGRYTF
TRBJ1-1,NA,NA,TRBV9,TGTGCCAGCAGCCGAGACACTGAAGCTTTCTTT,CASSRDTEAFF
TRBJ2-7,NA,NA,TRBV5-1,TGCGCCAGCAGCTTGGCTAGCGCCCAAACCGACGAGCAGTACTTC,CASSLASAQTDEQYF
TRBJ2-7,NA,few,TRBV9,TGTGCCAGCAGCGTAGCTTCCAGCTCCTACGAGCAGTACTTC,CASSVASSSYEQYF
TRBJ1-2,NA,once,TRBV21-1,TGTGCCAGCCGGGACAGCTATGGCTACACCTTC,CASRDSYGYTF
TRBJ2-1,TRBD2,NA,TRBV2,TGTGCCAGCACCCGTACAGCGGGAGGTTACAATGAGCAGTTCTTC,CASTRTAGGYNEQFF
TRBJ2-1,TRBD2,NA,TRBV7-9,TGTGCCAGCAGCTCGTCCATAGCGGGGGACTACAATGAGCAGTTCTTC,CASSSSIAGDYNEQFF
TRBJ1-6,NA,few,TRBV7-3,TGTGCCAGCAGCTCGGGACACAATAATTCACCCCTCCACTTT,CASSSGHNNSPLHF
TRBJ1-1,NA,NA,TRBV5-4,TGTGCCAGCAGCTTGGGAGGGAACACTGAAGCTTTCTTT,CASSLGGNTEAFF
TRBJ2-1,NA,NA,TRBV5-8,TGTGCCAGCAGCTTGCGGCAGGGCGAGTTTATTGAGCAGTTCTTC,CASSLRQGEFIEQFF
TRBJ1-3,TRBD1,NA,TRBV25-1,TGTGCCAGCAGTGACCCCGGGACAGCAGGAAACACCATATATTTT,CASSDPGTAGNTIYF
TRBJ1-1,NA,NA,TRBV29-1,TGCAGCGTTGAATCAGGGATCACTGAAGCTTTCTTT,CSVESGITEAFF
TRBJ2-5,NA,NA,TRBV19,TGTGCCAGTAGTATAGGAGGGGGAGTTAGAGAGACCCAGTACTTC,CASSIGGGVRETQYF
TRBJ1-2,NA,NA,TRBV18,TGTGCCAGCTCACCTCAAACAGGTGGGTCGGACTATGGCTACACCTTC,CASSPQTGGSDYGYTF
TRBJ2-1,TRBD2,NA,TRBV13,TGTGCCAGCAGCTTAGGGGAAGGACTAGCGGGAGTTGGTATCCATGAGCAGTTCTTC,CASSLGEGLAGVGIHEQFF
TRBJ2-3,NA,NA,TRBV12-5,TGTGCTAGTGGTTTGGTACTTAAGGACAAGAGCACAGATACGCAGTATTTT,CASGLVLKDKSTDTQYF
TRBJ2-2,TRBD2,once,TRBV24-1,TGTGCCACCAGTGAAACCGGGACTAGGGGCACCGGGGAGCTGTTTTTT,CATSETGTRGTGELFF
TRBJ1-2,NA,NA,TRBV18,TGTGCCAGCTCACCAGCCGCAGGGGATGGCTACACCTTC,CASSPAAGDGYTF
TRBJ2-2,NA,once,TRBV19,TGTGCCAGCGGGATCCAGGGGGGAACCACCGGGGAGCTGTTTTTT,CASGIQGGTTGELFF
TRBJ2-5,NA,NA,TRBV18,TGTGCCAGCTCACCACCTTTAGGAGCTCCCGAGACCCAGTACTTC,CASSPPLGAPETQYF
TRBJ1-1,NA,once,TRBV2,TGTGCCAGCAGTGAAGCGCTGTCGGGGTACACTGAAGCTTTCTTT,CASSEALSGYTEAFF
TRBJ2-1,NA,NA,TRBV12-1,TGTGCCGGCGCGGAACGGGAGGCGTGCAATGAGCAGTTCTTC,CAGAEREACNEQFF
TRBJ2-5,NA,NA,TRBV6-5,TGTGCCAGCAGCGCCAGGGGAGAGGTCCAAGAGACCCAGTACTTC,CASSARGEVQETQYF
TRBJ2-7,TRBD1,NA,TRBV11-2,TGTGCCAGCAGCTTGTGGACAGGGGCCCCCTACGAGCAGTACTTC,CASSLWTGAPYEQYF
TRBJ2-3,NA,NA,TRBV14,TGTGCCAGCAGCCCCCTGGGGCGGGAACTTCATACGCAGTATTTT,CASSPLGRELHTQYF
TRBJ2-3,TRBD2,few,TRBV11-2,TGTGCCAGCAGCCCGGGACTAGCGGGGGCCACAGATACGCAGTATTTT,CASSPGLAGATDTQYF